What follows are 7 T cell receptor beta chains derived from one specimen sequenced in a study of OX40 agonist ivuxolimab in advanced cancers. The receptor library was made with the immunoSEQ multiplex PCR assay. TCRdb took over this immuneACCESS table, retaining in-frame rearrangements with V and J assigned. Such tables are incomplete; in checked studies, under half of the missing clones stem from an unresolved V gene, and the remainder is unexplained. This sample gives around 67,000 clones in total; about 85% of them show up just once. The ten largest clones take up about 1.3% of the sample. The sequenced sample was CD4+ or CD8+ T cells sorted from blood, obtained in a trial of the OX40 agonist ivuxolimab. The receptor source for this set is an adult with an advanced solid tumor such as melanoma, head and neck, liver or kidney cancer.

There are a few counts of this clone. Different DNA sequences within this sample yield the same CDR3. The CDR3 protein is CASSLRTSTDTQYF. The CDR3 DNA reads as TGTGCCAGCAGCCTAAGAACTAGCACAGATACGCAGTATTTT. V gene TRBV13 combines with J gene TRBJ2-3; D gene ambiguous. The CDR3 is made up of 14 amino acids. V lost 5 bases and J 0 bases, leaving 9 bases between the germline ends. The germline V gene has CDR1 PRHDT and CDR2 FYEKMQ (reference sequence).

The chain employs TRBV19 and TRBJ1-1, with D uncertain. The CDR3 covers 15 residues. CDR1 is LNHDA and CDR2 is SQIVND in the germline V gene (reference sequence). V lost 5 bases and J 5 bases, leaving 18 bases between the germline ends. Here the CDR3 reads CASSVSAEEGTEAFF. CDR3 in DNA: TGTGCCAGTAGTGTCAGCGCGGAGGAGGGAACTGAAGCTTTCTTT. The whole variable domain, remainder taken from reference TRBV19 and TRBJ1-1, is DGGITQSPKYLFRKEGQNVTLSCEQNLNHDAMYWYRQDPGQGLRLIYYSQIVNDFQKGDIAEGYSVSREKKESFPLTVTSAQKNPTAFYLCASSVSAEEGTEAFFGQGTRLTVV.

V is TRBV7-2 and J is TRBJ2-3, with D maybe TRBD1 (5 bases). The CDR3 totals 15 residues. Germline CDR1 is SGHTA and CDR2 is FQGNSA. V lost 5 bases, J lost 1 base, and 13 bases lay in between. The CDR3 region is CASSQSQGRTDTQYF. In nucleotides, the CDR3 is TGTGCCAGCAGCCAGTCCCAGGGCCGCACAGATACGCAGTATTTT.

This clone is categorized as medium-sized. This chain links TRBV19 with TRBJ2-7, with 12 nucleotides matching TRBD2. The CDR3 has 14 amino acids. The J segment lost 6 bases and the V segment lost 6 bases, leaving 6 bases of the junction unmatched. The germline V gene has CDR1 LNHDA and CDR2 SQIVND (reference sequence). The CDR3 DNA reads TGTGCCAGTAGCTGGGGACTAGCGGGTAGCGAGCAGTACTTC. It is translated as CASSWGLAGSEQYF. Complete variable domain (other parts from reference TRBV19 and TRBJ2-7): DGGITQSPKYLFRKEGQNVTLSCEQNLNHDAMYWYRQDPGQGLRLIYYSQIVNDFQKGDIAEGYSVSREKKESFPLTVTSAQKNPTAFYLCASSWGLAGSEQYFGPGTRLTVT.

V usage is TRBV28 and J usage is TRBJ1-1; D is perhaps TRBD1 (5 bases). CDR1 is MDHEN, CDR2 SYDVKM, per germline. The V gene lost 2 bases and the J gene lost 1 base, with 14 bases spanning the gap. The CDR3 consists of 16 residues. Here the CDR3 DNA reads TGTGCCAGCAGTTTAGTGTCGGGACCGAAGAACACTGAAGCTTTCTTT. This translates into CASSLVSGPKNTEAFF.

Here the CDR3 reads CASTLNRGSAYEQYF. The CDR3 DNA is TGTGCCAGTACCTTGAACAGGGGTTCGGCCTACGAGCAGTACTTC. This chain uses TRBV19 with TRBJ2-7; 7 positions match TRBD1. Trimming at V came to 7 bases and at J to 2 bases, leaving 11 bases not matched to a gene. CDR1 and CDR2 from the germline V gene are LNHDA and SQIVND (reference sequence). The CDR3 is made up of 15 amino acids.

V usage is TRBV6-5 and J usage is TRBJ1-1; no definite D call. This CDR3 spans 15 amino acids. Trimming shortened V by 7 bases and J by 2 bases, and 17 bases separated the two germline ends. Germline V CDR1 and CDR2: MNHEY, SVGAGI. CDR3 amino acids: CASKTAGSSNTEAFF. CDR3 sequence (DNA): TGTGCCAGCAAAACTGCGGGATCCTCTAACACTGAAGCTTTCTTT.